A selection of T cell receptor beta chains follows, all from one sample in a study of shared T cell receptors in the human thymus. Data came from immunoSEQ multiplex PCR; TCRdb stores just in-frame clones and leaves some out. This sample carries about 380,000 clones, around 93% of them seen once, and the ten largest clones take 0.015% to 0.02%. Sequenced input: thymocytes. The receptors derive from a human donor. Each CDR3 is given with its conserved first and last residue. The order of the fields is clone size, D gene, J gene, V gene, CDR3 DNA, CDR3 protein. The D gene is left open where the match is weak. Not every row has a clone size; where given, it reads once, few, many or a size class.

.	.	TRBJ2-1	TRBV15	TGTGCCACCAGGCGGCTCGGGGGCGCGAGTTACAATGAGCAGTTCTTC	CATRRLGGASYNEQFF
.	.	TRBJ1-3	TRBV28	TGTGCCAGCAGTCCGAACAGGGCTGGAAACACCATATATTTT	CASSPNRAGNTIYF
once	TRBD1	TRBJ2-7	TRBV25-1	TGTGCCAGCGTGGACAGGGTGGGCGAGCAGTACTTC	CASVDRVGEQYF
once	.	TRBJ1-2	TRBV14	TGTGCCAGCAGCCAAGAAAGGGATGGCTACACCTTC	CASSQERDGYTF
.	.	TRBJ2-3	TRBV18	TGTGCCAGCTCACAACATAGCACAGATACGCAGTATTTT	CASSQHSTDTQYF
.	TRBD2	TRBJ2-3	TRBV6-1	TGTGCCAGCAGTGAATCGCCCGGACTAGCGGGAAAGACAGATACGCAGTATTTT	CASSESPGLAGKTDTQYF
.	.	TRBJ2-1	TRBV10-1	TGCGCCAGCAGTGGGGGTCAGGTGCAGTTCTTC	CASSGGQVQFF
few	TRBD2	TRBJ2-5	TRBV19	TGTGCCAGTCCCCCCGGACTAGCAGGCCTGGGGACCCAGTACTTC	CASPPGLAGLGTQYF
once	.	TRBJ2-3	TRBV27	TGTGCCGCCCAACCCAGGCTAGCATCAGATACGCAGTATTTT	CAAQPRLASDTQYF
once	TRBD1	TRBJ1-5	TRBV19	TGTGCCAGTAGTTTCAGTACGGACAGGGCCGACAATCAGCCCCAGCATTTT	CASSFSTDRADNQPQHF
.	.	TRBJ2-7	TRBV6-5	TGTGCCAGCAGTTACTCCCGGGGGTACCACGAGCAGTACTTC	CASSYSRGYHEQYF
.	.	TRBJ2-1	TRBV2	TGTGCCAGCCTCGAGCCCAATGAGCAGTTCTTC	CASLEPNEQFF
.	.	TRBJ2-5	TRBV7-9	TGTGCCAGTACTACTAGCTCGGCACAAGAGACCCAGTACTTC	CASTTSSAQETQYF
.	.	TRBJ2-3	TRBV5-1	TGCGCCAGCAGCTTGAACGTCGCGGAGGACACCACGCAGTATTTT	CASSLNVAEDTTQYF
.	TRBD1	TRBJ1-2	TRBV27	TGTGCCAGCAGGCCGAACGGGACAGAGGACTATGGCTACACCTTC	CASRPNGTEDYGYTF
.	TRBD1	TRBJ1-1	TRBV5-4	TGTGCCAGCAGCCATGGACAGGGAGAGAACACTGAAGCTTTCTTT	CASSHGQGENTEAFF
.	TRBD1	TRBJ2-5	TRBV29-1	TGCAGCGCCGGAGGGGGACAGGAACAAGAGACCCAGTACTTC	CSAGGGQEQETQYF
.	.	TRBJ1-1	TRBV19	TGTGCCAGTAGTAAAGAACAGGGGAACACTGAAGCTTTCTTT	CASSKEQGNTEAFF
.	.	TRBJ2-1	TRBV27	TGTGCCAGTTTGGGGTCTACCTACAATGAGCAGTTCTTC	CASLGSTYNEQFF
.	.	TRBJ1-1	TRBV5-4	TGTGCCAGCAGCTTCCGACAACGGGACACTGAAGCTTTCTTT	CASSFRQRDTEAFF
.	.	TRBJ2-1	TRBV10-1	TGCGCCAGCAGTGAGTCCCGCTTAGCCAGCGATGAGCAGTTCTTC	CASSESRLASDEQFF
.	.	TRBJ2-7	TRBV5-8	TGTGCCAGCAGCTTGGAAGGGGACCACGAGCAGTACTTC	CASSLEGDHEQYF
.	.	TRBJ2-7	TRBV27	TGTGCCAGCAGTGAAGGGATACTACCGCCAAGGTACGAGCAGTACTTC	CASSEGILPPRYEQYF
.	TRBD2	TRBJ2-7	TRBV15	TGTGCCACCAGCAGGCCCCCTACTAGCGGGAGGGCCCCTGAGCAGTACTTC	CATSRPPTSGRAPEQYF
.	TRBD2	TRBJ2-1	TRBV10-1	TGCGCCACCAAGGGACTAGCGGGCGGCGATGATGAGCAGTTCTTC	CATKGLAGGDDEQFF
.	TRBD2	TRBJ2-3	TRBV5-4	TGTGCCAGCAGCCCGGCCGGGACTAGCGGGGAGGGCGCGGATACGCAGTATTTT	CASSPAGTSGEGADTQYF
once	.	TRBJ2-1	TRBV4-1	TGCGCCAGCAGCCATAAACAGGGAATCTACAATGAGCAGTTCTTC	CASSHKQGIYNEQFF